One sample yielded the 9 T cell receptor beta chains listed below, sequenced in a study of cytomegalovirus exposure and HLA in healthy donors. The PCR used 60 Vbeta and 13 Jbeta primers. Generated by immunoSEQ multiplex PCR, the TCRdb table keeps only in-frame clones and is missing some. This repertoire shows about 200,000 clones, roughly 70% found once; its top ten account for about 1.7%. The material sequenced was PBMCs. The receptors here all came from a woman in her 30s in good health and CMV-seronegative.

The chain links TRBV11-3 to TRBJ2-2; 9 bases map to TRBD1. The CDR3 extends over 16 amino acids. Germline loops: CDR1 SGHNT, CDR2 YENEEA. With 5 bases clipped from V and 4 bases from J, the junction kept 8 bases outside the gene matches. CDR3 nucleotides: TGTGCCAGCAGCATCAGGACAGGGGCAGGCACCGGGGAGCTGTTTTTT. It translates to CASSIRTGAGTGELFF. Together with reference TRBV11-3 and TRBJ2-2, the CDR3 gives the full variable domain: EAGVVQSPRYKIIEKKQPVAFWCNPISGHNTLYWYLQNLGQGPELLIRYENEEAVDDSQLPKDRFSAERLKGVDSTLKIQPAELGDSAVYLCASSIRTGAGTGELFFGEGSRLTVL.

The chain links TRBV27 to TRBJ2-5; D possibly corresponds to TRBD2 (6 bases). The J call may be mistaken, given a closer DNA end match to TRBJ2-7. Germline V lookup: CDR1 MNHEY, CDR2 SMNVEV (reference sequence). This CDR3 has 14 residues. DNA of the CDR3: TGTGCCAGCAGTTTCGAGGGGAGGACCTACGAGCAGTACTTC. It is translated as CASSFEGRTYEQYF.

The J gene is TRBJ1-2, the V gene TRBV7-9; TRBD1 agrees at 7 bases. The CDR3 has 14 amino acids. Looked up from germline, CDR1 is SEHNR and CDR2 is FQNEAQ (reference sequence). Trimming removed 6 bases from V and 7 bases from J; junction bases left unmatched: 11. CDR3: CASRQAAGGGGYTF. CDR3 nucleotide sequence: TGTGCCAGCAGGCAAGCGGCAGGGGGAGGTGGCTACACCTTC. The whole variable domain, remainder taken from reference TRBV7-9 and TRBJ1-2, is DTGVSQNPRHKITKRGQNVTFRCDPISEHNRLYWYRQTLGQGPEFLTYFQNEAQLEKSRLLSDRFSAERPKGSFSTLEIQRTEQGDSAMYLCASRQAAGGGGYTFGSGTRLTVV.

This clone was observed a handful of times. The V and J genes are TRBV5-6 and TRBJ2-1; 9 positions agree with TRBD1. There are 15 residues in the CDR3. Germline lookup yields CDR1 SGHDT and CDR2 YYEEEE. V dropped 3 bases and J dropped 8; count of bases not matched to a gene: 9. DNA of the CDR3: TGTGCCAGCAGCTCGGAGGGGACAGGGAACGATGAGCAGTTCTTC. Its protein is CASSSEGTGNDEQFF.

The chain is built from TRBV4-3 and TRBJ2-7, with 8 bases aligning to TRBD1. After removal of 1 base from V and 0 bases from J, the junction contained 2 bases not matched to a gene. The CDR3 is 15 residues long. Germline CDR1 and CDR2: LGHNA and YSLEER. The CDR3: CASSQGQGYSYEQYF. CDR3 bases: TGCGCCAGCAGCCAAGGACAGGGGTACTCCTACGAGCAGTACTTC.

This clone has more than one count but fewer than ten. The chain links TRBV7-8 to TRBJ2-2; TRBD1 is a possible D gene (6 bases). The CDR3 loop spans 15 amino acids. V lost 0 bases, J lost 1 base, and 6 bases lay in between. The V gene's germline CDR1 is SGHVS and CDR2 FQNEAQ. CDR3 protein: CASSLAGQNTGELFF. CDR3 in DNA: TGTGCCAGCAGCTTAGCGGGACAGAACACCGGGGAGCTGTTTTTT.

This chain connects TRBV19 to TRBJ2-1, with 7 bases fitting TRBD1. The CDR3 is made up of 16 amino acids. With V trimmed by 4 bases and J by 0 bases, 6 bases remained unmatched. Germline-derived CDR1 and CDR2 are LNHDA and SQIVND (reference sequence). CDR3 sequence reads: CASSKWDSRSYNEQFF. The CDR3 nucleotides are TGTGCCAGTAGTAAGTGGGACAGCCGCTCCTACAATGAGCAGTTCTTC.

The chain is built from TRBV19 and TRBJ2-5; D remains ambiguous. Judging by the DNA end, TRBJ2-7 fits better; the J call may be wrong. The length of the CDR3 is 13 residues. The germline CDR1 and CDR2 sequences are LNHDA and SQIVND (reference sequence). CDR3 region: CASSILKDYEQYF. The CDR3 DNA is TGTGCCAGTAGTATATTGAAGGACTACGAGCAGTACTTC.

The chain carries TRBV5-1 and TRBJ1-2, with D unclear. V dropped 3 bases and J dropped 5 bases, with 17 bases sitting between them. Germline values: CDR1 SGHRS, CDR2 YFSETQ. This CDR3 contains 15 residues. The CDR3 nucleotides are TGCGCCAGCAGCTCGACGGAGCCGAGGAGGTATGGCTACACCTTC. Translated, it gives CASSSTEPRRYGYTF.